The clone carrying this TCR beta chain occurred a few times. Its specificity is not known. Expressed TCRB transcripts were sequenced because the isolated RNA had all been reverse transcribed beforehand. Sequenced naive, central memory and regulatory T cell samples produced an average of roughly 3.5 million reads. Profiled with immunoSEQ multiplex PCR; TCRdb holds only in-frame clones, not every one. The sample records around 650,000 clones, roughly an eighth being singletons. This sample was included in a study of beta chain features in type 1 diabetes. Overall study findings and caveats: A potential PCR bias toward shorter templates would be equal in patient and control samples. When Type 1 diabetes patients were examined, their TCRB CDR3s proved moderately but significantly shorter in all four CD4+ subsets.

Between the trimmed V and J ends, which lost 5 bases and 3 bases, there was a span of 16 bases. The CDR3 covers 15 residues. CDR1 SGHAT and CDR2 FQNNGV come from the germline V gene. This chain connects TRBV11-2 to TRBJ1-2; D gene unclear. The source of this sequence is a man younger than 45 with type 1 diabetes. Sample: naive CD4+ T cells from blood. DNA of the CDR3: TGTGCCAGCAGCCCCCGGGAGGAGGCCTACTATGGCTACACCTTC. This encodes CASSPREEAYYGYTF.